The sequence of this T cell receptor (beta chain) was determined in a study of blood T cell repertoires in COVID-19. Across the study: PBMCs, B-cell-depleted T cells, or T cells were the source of the cDNA or gDNA that made up the material.

CDR1 and CDR2 from the germline V gene are GTSNPN and SVGIG (reference sequence). This CDR3 is built from 14 residues. V was pared by 3 bases and J by 2 bases, with 13 bases between. This clone turned up a few times. The table came from immunoSEQ multiplex PCR; TCRdb's copy has only in-frame clones and leaves some out. Here the sample spans approximately 200,000 clones, approximately 90% being singletons. The sample comprised PBMCs or T cells enriched from blood (not recorded which). This rearrangement joins TRBV30 to TRBJ1-2; no clear D gene. This receptor was taken from a woman in her 30s who had recovered from COVID-19. The CDR3 here is CAWSGLKNNYGYTF. CDR3 nucleotide sequence: TGTGCCTGGAGCGGACTCAAGAACAACTATGGCTACACCTTC.